This TCR beta chain came from a study of T cells in Graves' hyperthyroidism and ophthalmopathy. It was RNA transcripts that yielded the amplified TCR beta CDR3 regions. HTBI primers were used for first-round RT-PCR of the TCR CDR3. TCRdb re-called the multiplex PCR reads with MiXCR, one entry per CDR3 protein. The sample has about 550,000 distinct CDR3 sequences, about a fifth seen once. This clonotype occurred many times. Its antigen remains unknown. Study-level results: Among thyroid clonotypes expanded above 0.001, most also appeared in blood.

Diagnoses were made from clinical symptoms, serum measures (thyroxine and TRAb), thyroid ultrasound and orbital computed tomography. The source of this sequence is a young man with Graves' hyperthyroidism. The sample was blood.

Here the CDR3 DNA reads TGCGCCAGCAGTCCAAGACAGGAAGGGTTTAATTCACCCCTCCACTTT. Amino acid sequence: CASSPRQEGFNSPLHF. This sequence joins TRBV5-1 and TRBJ1-6; weak D call: TRBD1 (6 bases). Trimming left V 5 bases short and J 6 bases short, with 18 bases between. The CDR3 spans 16 residues. Germline CDR1 and CDR2: SGHRS and YFSETQ.